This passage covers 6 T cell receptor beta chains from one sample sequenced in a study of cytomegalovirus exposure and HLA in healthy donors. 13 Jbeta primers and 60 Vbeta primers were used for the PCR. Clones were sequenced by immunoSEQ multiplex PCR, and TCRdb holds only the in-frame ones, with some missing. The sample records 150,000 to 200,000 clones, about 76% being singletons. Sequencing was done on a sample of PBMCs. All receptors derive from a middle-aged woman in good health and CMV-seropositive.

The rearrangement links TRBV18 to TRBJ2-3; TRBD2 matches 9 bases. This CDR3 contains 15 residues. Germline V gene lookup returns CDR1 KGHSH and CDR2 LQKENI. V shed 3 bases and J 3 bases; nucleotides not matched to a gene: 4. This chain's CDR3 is CASSPLGLATDTQYF. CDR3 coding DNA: TGTGCCAGCTCACCTCTGGGACTAGCAACAGATACGCAGTATTTT.

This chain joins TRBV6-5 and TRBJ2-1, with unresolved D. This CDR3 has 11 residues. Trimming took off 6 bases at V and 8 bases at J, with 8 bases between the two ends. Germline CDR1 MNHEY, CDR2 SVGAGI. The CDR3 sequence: CASRASYEQFF. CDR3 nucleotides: TGTGCCAGCAGAGCTAGTTATGAGCAGTTCTTC.

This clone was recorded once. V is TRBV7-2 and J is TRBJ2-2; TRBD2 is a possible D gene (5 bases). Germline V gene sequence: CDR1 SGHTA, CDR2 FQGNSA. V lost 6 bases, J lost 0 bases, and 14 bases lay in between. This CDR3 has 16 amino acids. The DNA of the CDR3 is TGTGCCAGCAGTCCTCTAAACGGGGCGAACACCGGGGAGCTGTTTTTT. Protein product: CASSPLNGANTGELFF. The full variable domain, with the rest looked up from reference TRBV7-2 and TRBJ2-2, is GAGVSQSPSNKVTEKGKDVELRCDPISGHTALYWYRQSLGQGLEFLIYFQGNSAPDKSGLPSDRFSAERTGGSVSTLTIQRTQQEDSAVYLCASSPLNGANTGELFFGEGSRLTVL.

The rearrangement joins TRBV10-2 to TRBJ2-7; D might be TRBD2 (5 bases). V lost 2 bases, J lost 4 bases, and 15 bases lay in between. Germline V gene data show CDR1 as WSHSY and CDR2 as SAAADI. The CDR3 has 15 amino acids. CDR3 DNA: TGCGCCAGCAGTGAGCCTCAGAGAGGAGGTTACGAGCAGTACTTC. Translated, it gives CASSEPQRGGYEQYF.

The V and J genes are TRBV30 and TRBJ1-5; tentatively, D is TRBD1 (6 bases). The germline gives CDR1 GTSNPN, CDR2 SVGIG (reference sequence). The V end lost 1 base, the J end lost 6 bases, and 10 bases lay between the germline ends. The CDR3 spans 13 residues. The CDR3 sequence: CAWSAGGGQPQHF. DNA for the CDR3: TGTGCCTGGAGTGCGGGAGGGGGTCAGCCCCAGCATTTT.

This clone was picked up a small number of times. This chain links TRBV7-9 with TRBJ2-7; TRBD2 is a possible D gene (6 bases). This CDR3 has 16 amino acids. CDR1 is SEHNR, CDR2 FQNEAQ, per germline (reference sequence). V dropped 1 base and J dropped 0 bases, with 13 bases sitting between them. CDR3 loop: CASSLGRGGLSYEQYF. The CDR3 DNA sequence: TGTGCCAGCAGCTTAGGAAGGGGAGGTCTCTCCTACGAGCAGTACTTC.